The 5 T cell receptor beta chains listed next were all sequenced from one sample in a study of OX40 agonist ivuxolimab in advanced cancers. Clones were read by immunoSEQ multiplex PCR, and TCRdb kept only the in-frame ones, dropping some. The sample carries approximately 15,000 clones, just under 80% recorded once. This material consisted of CD4+ or CD8+ T cells sorted from blood, taken in a trial of the OX40 agonist ivuxolimab. Receptor source: an adult with an advanced solid tumor such as melanoma, head and neck, liver or kidney cancer.

The rearrangement links TRBV18 to TRBJ1-4, with 7 bases matching TRBD1. The V gene's germline CDR1 is KGHSH and CDR2 LQKENI. The CDR3 sequence is 15 residues long. The V gene end was trimmed by 4 bases and the J gene end by 5 bases; junction bases not matched to a gene: 7. This CDR3 reads CASSRPQGGNEKLFF. CDR3 nucleotide sequence: TGTGCCAGCTCACGACCCCAGGGGGGCAATGAAAAACTGTTTTTT.

This clone was picked up a small number of times. The chain uses TRBV6-6 and TRBJ1-5; D gene uncertain. V lost 6 bases to trimming and J lost 4 bases, with 16 bases between them. The germline V gene encodes CDR1 MNHNY and CDR2 SVGAGI (reference sequence). The CDR3 is 15 amino acids. CDR3: CASSFEGRRNQPQHF. The CDR3 region has the DNA TGTGCCAGCAGCTTTGAGGGCCGACGAAATCAGCCCCAGCATTTT.

The CDR3 region is CASSSRVGANEKLFF. For the CDR3, the DNA is TGTGCCAGCAGCTCCAGGGTGGGAGCTAATGAAAAACTGTTTTTT. The chain has TRBV7-6 and TRBJ1-4, with a weak D call TRBD1 (5 bases). Germline assignment: CDR1 SGHVS and CDR2 FNYEAQ. This CDR3 region has 15 residues. V lost 4 bases to trimming and J lost 3 bases, with 12 bases between them. Variable domain in full (rest from reference TRBV7-6 and TRBJ1-4): GAGVSQSPRYKVTKRGQDVALRCDPISGHVSLYWYRQALGQGPEFLTYFNYEAQQDKSGLPNDRFSAERPEGSISTLTIQRTEQRDSAMYRCASSSRVGANEKLFFGSGTQLSVL.

V is TRBV10-1 and J is TRBJ1-3; no clear D. There are 14 residues in the CDR3. V was trimmed by 4 bases and J by 3 bases, leaving 10 bases between them. The germline gives CDR1 WNHNN, CDR2 SYGVQD (reference sequence). The CDR3 loop is CASSGGRVGNTIYF. The CDR3, as DNA: TGCGCCAGCAGTGGAGGACGGGTTGGAAACACCATATATTTT.

The chain couples TRBV5-4 to TRBJ2-1, with 10 bases that match TRBD1. Trimming at V came to 1 base and at J to 0 bases, leaving 4 bases not matched to a gene. CDR1 is SGHNT, CDR2 YYREEE, per germline (reference sequence). This CDR3 is 17 amino acids long. The CDR3 here is CASSLPGQGGSYNEQFF. The CDR3 coding sequence is TGTGCCAGCAGCTTGCCTGGACAGGGGGGCTCCTACAATGAGCAGTTCTTC.